This is a list of T cell receptor beta chains from one sample in a study of liver allograft versus peripheral blood T cells. TCRdb recomputed calls from the reads with MiXCR, one row per CDR3 protein. This sample yields about 14,000 distinct CDR3 sequences, of which 20% to 25% are seen a single time; about 6% belongs to the top ten. These receptors originate from a human patient who had a liver transplant. Part of the T cell pool may stem from the graft donor. CDR3s include the opening cysteine and the closing phenylalanine or tryptophan. The order of the fields is V gene, J gene, clone size, D gene, CDR3 protein, CDR3 DNA. A D gene is named only where the DNA matches it firmly. Size values are once, few and many counts, or a class for expanded clones, and some rows have none.

v_gene: TRBV6-2/TRBV6-3
j_gene: TRBJ2-4
abundance: -
d_gene: TRBD2
CDR3aa: CASSVTSGGYIQYF
CDR3nt: TGTGCCAGCAGTGTCACTAGCGGGGGGTACATTCAGTACTTC

v_gene: TRBV6-5
j_gene: TRBJ2-7
abundance: -
d_gene: -
CDR3aa: CASSYSWATTNYEQYF
CDR3nt: TGTGCCAGCAGTTACTCTTGGGCAACCACCAACTACGAGCAGTACTTC

v_gene: TRBV20-1
j_gene: TRBJ1-2
abundance: -
d_gene: -
CDR3aa: CSAESGGVGYTF
CDR3nt: TGCAGTGCTGAATCTGGGGGGGTCGGCTACACCTTC

v_gene: TRBV6-5
j_gene: TRBJ1-2
abundance: many
d_gene: -
CDR3aa: CASSYTHGGGNGYTF
CDR3nt: TGTGCCAGCAGTTACACACACGGAGGGGGGAATGGCTACACCTTC

v_gene: TRBV25-1
j_gene: TRBJ1-2
abundance: -
d_gene: -
CDR3aa: CASSPARTARVGYTF
CDR3nt: TGTGCCAGCAGTCCCGCCCGGACTGCGCGGGTCGGCTACACCTTC

v_gene: TRBV6-1
j_gene: TRBJ1-5
abundance: medium-sized
d_gene: TRBD1
CDR3aa: CASSPRGQGHQPQHF
CDR3nt: TGTGCCAGCAGTCCAAGGGGACAGGGCCATCAGCCCCAGCATTTT

v_gene: TRBV19
j_gene: TRBJ1-2
abundance: many
d_gene: -
CDR3aa: CASSHTNRDHYGYTF
CDR3nt: TGTGCCAGTAGTCACACTAACAGGGACCACTATGGCTACACCTTC

v_gene: TRBV6-2/TRBV6-3
j_gene: TRBJ2-3
abundance: few
d_gene: -
CDR3aa: CASSQRDTQYF
CDR3nt: TGTGCCAGCAGTCAGAGGGATACGCAGTATTTT

v_gene: TRBV6-5
j_gene: TRBJ1-1
abundance: few
d_gene: TRBD1
CDR3aa: CASSPGGHGTEAFF
CDR3nt: TGTGCCAGCAGTCCAGGGGGGCACGGCACTGAAGCTTTCTTT

v_gene: TRBV7-2
j_gene: TRBJ2-2
abundance: -
d_gene: TRBD1
CDR3aa: CASSPDRGVSGELFF
CDR3nt: TGTGCCAGCAGCCCCGACAGGGGTGTTTCAGGGGAGCTGTTTTTT

v_gene: TRBV7-2
j_gene: TRBJ2-1
abundance: few
d_gene: -
CDR3aa: CASSLMAGAFNEQFF
CDR3nt: TGTGCCAGCAGCTTAATGGCGGGGGCCTTCAATGAGCAGTTCTTC

v_gene: TRBV6-5
j_gene: TRBJ1-6
abundance: many
d_gene: -
CDR3aa: CASSSTTVSYNSPLHF
CDR3nt: TGTGCCAGCAGTTCCACCACAGTCTCCTATAATTCACCCCTCCACTTT

v_gene: TRBV29-1
j_gene: TRBJ2-2
abundance: medium-sized
d_gene: TRBD1
CDR3aa: CSAKGQANTGELFF
CDR3nt: TGCAGCGCCAAGGGACAGGCGAACACCGGGGAGCTGTTTTTT

v_gene: TRBV10-3
j_gene: TRBJ2-7
abundance: -
d_gene: -
CDR3aa: CASSYLGRGEQYF
CDR3nt: TGTGCCAGCAGTTACTTGGGAAGGGGCGAGCAGTACTTC

v_gene: TRBV5-4
j_gene: TRBJ2-3
abundance: -
d_gene: -
CDR3aa: CASSPQGSTDTQYF
CDR3nt: TGTGCCAGCAGCCCACAGGGTAGCACAGATACGCAGTATTTT

v_gene: TRBV10-3
j_gene: TRBJ1-2
abundance: medium-sized
d_gene: -
CDR3aa: CAIMGTDEGGIYGYTF
CDR3nt: TGTGCCATCATGGGGACGGACGAAGGGGGAATCTATGGCTACACCTTC

v_gene: TRBV6-5
j_gene: TRBJ2-1
abundance: few
d_gene: TRBD2
CDR3aa: CASSYSTAGGSHEQFF
CDR3nt: TGTGCCAGCAGTTACTCGACAGCGGGGGGGAGCCATGAGCAGTTCTTC

v_gene: TRBV6-1
j_gene: TRBJ2-7
abundance: -
d_gene: -
CDR3aa: CASIQQGYEQYF
CDR3nt: TGTGCCAGCATTCAACAGGGCTACGAGCAGTACTTC

v_gene: TRBV10-3
j_gene: TRBJ1-1
abundance: many
d_gene: -
CDR3aa: CATRRANTEAFF
CDR3nt: TGTGCCACCCGCCGGGCAAACACTGAAGCTTTCTTT

v_gene: TRBV19
j_gene: TRBJ2-7
abundance: medium-sized
d_gene: -
CDR3aa: CASSIRFSSYEQYF
CDR3nt: TGTGCCAGTAGTATTCGGTTTTCCTCCTACGAGCAGTACTTC

v_gene: TRBV18
j_gene: TRBJ1-1
abundance: medium-sized
d_gene: -
CDR3aa: CASSPTPTSEAFF
CDR3nt: TGTGCCAGCTCTCCTACGCCTACGTCCGAAGCTTTCTTT

v_gene: TRBV11-1
j_gene: TRBJ1-1
abundance: many
d_gene: -
CDR3aa: CASSLRFNTEAFF
CDR3nt: TGTGCCAGCAGCTTAAGGTTTAACACTGAAGCTTTCTTT

v_gene: TRBV12-3/TRBV12-4
j_gene: TRBJ1-1
abundance: -
d_gene: -
CDR3aa: CASKRDPLNTEAFF
CDR3nt: TGTGCCAGCAAACGGGACCCGCTGAACACTGAAGCTTTCTTT

v_gene: TRBV6-2/TRBV6-3
j_gene: TRBJ1-1
abundance: medium-sized
d_gene: -
CDR3aa: CASFRDWRGEAFF
CDR3nt: TGTGCCAGCTTCCGGGATTGGCGCGGTGAAGCTTTCTTT

v_gene: TRBV6-5
j_gene: TRBJ1-2
abundance: many
d_gene: -
CDR3aa: CASSPPQGGGYTF
CDR3nt: TGTGCCAGCAGTCCACCCCAGGGCGGTGGCTACACCTTC

v_gene: TRBV6-1
j_gene: TRBJ1-2
abundance: medium-sized
d_gene: TRBD1
CDR3aa: CASSYSDRADGYTF
CDR3nt: TGTGCCAGCAGTTACTCTGACAGGGCAGATGGCTACACCTTC

v_gene: TRBV7-2
j_gene: TRBJ1-5
abundance: few
d_gene: TRBD1
CDR3aa: CASSLGTGGPQHF
CDR3nt: TGTGCCAGCAGCTTGGGGACAGGGGGGCCCCAGCATTTT

v_gene: TRBV30
j_gene: TRBJ1-2
abundance: -
d_gene: -
CDR3aa: CAWSVAGGYGYTF
CDR3nt: TGTGCCTGGAGTGTGGCAGGAGGATATGGCTACACCTTC

v_gene: TRBV20-1
j_gene: TRBJ2-1
abundance: few
d_gene: TRBD2
CDR3aa: CSARRLAALQFF
CDR3nt: TGCAGTGCTAGGAGACTAGCGGCGCTTCAGTTCTTC

v_gene: TRBV29-1
j_gene: TRBJ2-3
abundance: -
d_gene: -
CDR3aa: CTSVVGTDTQYF
CDR3nt: TGCACCTCCGTAGTGGGCACAGATACGCAGTATTTT

v_gene: TRBV18
j_gene: TRBJ1-3
abundance: few
d_gene: -
CDR3aa: CASSPTPVGNTIYF
CDR3nt: TGTGCCAGCTCACCTACCCCCGTGGGAAACACCATATATTTT

v_gene: TRBV5-6
j_gene: TRBJ1-2
abundance: few
d_gene: -
CDR3aa: CASSPRGANYGYTF
CDR3nt: TGTGCCAGCAGCCCACGGGGGGCTAACTATGGCTACACCTTC

v_gene: TRBV20-1
j_gene: TRBJ1-2
abundance: -
d_gene: -
CDR3aa: CSAMRRGSGYGYTF
CDR3nt: TGCAGTGCGATGAGGCGGGGGTCTGGCTATGGCTACACCTTC

v_gene: TRBV29-1
j_gene: TRBJ2-7
abundance: many
d_gene: TRBD2
CDR3aa: CSVFSSGRSSYEQYF
CDR3nt: TGCAGCGTATTTTCTAGCGGGAGGAGCTCCTACGAGCAGTACTTC

v_gene: TRBV7-2
j_gene: TRBJ2-7
abundance: -
d_gene: TRBD2
CDR3aa: CASSSGGRNEQYF
CDR3nt: TGTGCCAGCAGTAGCGGGGGTCGGAATGAGCAGTACTTC